The clone carrying this TCR beta chain has a single count. Participant reports of clinical history set cohort assignment. This record comes from a study of blood T cell repertoires in COVID-19. TCRdb's table, derived via immunoSEQ multiplex PCR, lists solely in-frame clones and lacks some. The data contain 330,000 or so clones, 75% to 90% of them singletons. This CDR3 is built from 16 residues. The germline V gene has CDR1 KGHDR and CDR2 SFDVKD. V was clipped by 3 bases and J by 0 bases; unmatched bases: 5. The J gene is TRBJ2-3, the V gene TRBV24-1, with 7 bases that match TRBD1. The clonotype comes from a man aged 30 to 45 who had recovered from COVID-19. Specimen: PBMCs or T cells enriched from blood (not recorded which). The CDR3 region is CATSDVDRSSTDTQYF. The CDR3 DNA reads TGTGCCACCAGTGATGTGGACAGGTCTAGCACAGATACGCAGTATTTT.